The next 7 T cell receptor beta chains were all read from a single sample in a study of cytotoxic CD8 clonotypes in ibrutinib-treated CLL. TCRdb keeps only in-frame clones here, not all; method: immunoSEQ multiplex PCR. The sample yields some 50,000 clones, 55% to 80% seen once. Sequences were derived from PBMCs, sampled after 12 months of ibrutinib treatment. The origin of the receptors is a human donor with chronic lymphocytic leukemia.

The chain joins TRBV7-2 to TRBJ2-7; a possible D gene is TRBD2 (6 bases). The germline CDR1 and CDR2 sequences are SGHTA and FQGNSA. V was trimmed by 0 bases and J by 6 bases, leaving 9 bases between them. This CDR3 has 13 residues. The CDR3: CASSLAEGFEQYF. The CDR3 nucleotides are TGTGCCAGCAGCTTAGCGGAGGGGTTCGAGCAGTACTTC.

The chain carries TRBV30 and TRBJ1-5, with a weak D call TRBD1 (6 bases). Germline lookup yields CDR1 GTSNPN and CDR2 SVGIG (reference sequence). The CDR3 runs 16 residues. Trimming cost V 3 bases and J 0 bases, with 15 bases left between them. The CDR3 coding sequence is TGTGCCTGGAGGGAGGCCGGGGGCTATAGCAATCAGCCCCAGCATTTT. It encodes CAWREAGGYSNQPQHF.

V usage is TRBV10-3 and J usage is TRBJ2-7, with 8 positions matching TRBD1. The length of the CDR3 is 13 residues. The J segment lost 6 bases and the V segment lost 7 bases, leaving 8 bases of the junction unmatched. In germline, CDR1 is ENHRY, CDR2 SYGVKD. DNA for the CDR3: TGTGCCATCACCGAGTGGACAGGGACCGAGCAGTACTTC. It codes for CAITEWTGTEQYF.

The V and J genes are TRBV19 and TRBJ1-2; D possibly corresponds to TRBD1 (5 bases). The CDR3 covers 15 residues. V lost 10 bases to trimming and J lost 5 bases, with 23 bases between them. In germline, CDR1 is LNHDA, CDR2 SQIVND (reference sequence). The CDR3 loop is CATRGAGTVRYGYTF. CDR3 DNA: TGTGCCACCCGCGGGGCAGGGACGGTGAGGTATGGCTACACCTTC.

A single count supports this clone. The chain carries TRBV27 and TRBJ2-3; the D gene is possibly TRBD2 (5 bases). V gave up 0 bases and J gave up 2 bases, with 6 bases separating them. The CDR3 has 14 residues. Germline CDR1 MNHEY, CDR2 SMNVEV (reference sequence). CDR3 amino acids: CASSLSAATDTQYF. The CDR3 nucleotides are TGTGCCAGCAGTTTATCAGCGGCCACAGATACGCAGTATTTT.

The chain couples TRBV19 to TRBJ1-1, with a tentative D call TRBD1 (6 bases). The V end was cut by 3 bases, the J end by 12 bases, with 11 bases between. Germline CDR1 reads LNHDA; CDR2 reads SQIVND (reference sequence). The length of the CDR3 is 11 residues. The CDR3 DNA follows: TGTGCCAGTAGTATGGGGGCTGGGTCTTTCTTT. Protein sequence: CASSMGAGSFF.

This clone was observed a single time. J is TRBJ1-4 and V is TRBV5-8; 7 nucleotides agree with TRBD1. V lost 4 bases and J lost 5; bases outside the gene matches: 8. The CDR3 consists of 15 residues. Germline V gene lookup returns CDR1 SGHTS and CDR2 YDEGEE. This CDR3 reads CASSIPGGKNEKLFF. The CDR3 DNA is TGTGCCAGCAGCATTCCAGGGGGAAAGAATGAAAAACTGTTTTTT.